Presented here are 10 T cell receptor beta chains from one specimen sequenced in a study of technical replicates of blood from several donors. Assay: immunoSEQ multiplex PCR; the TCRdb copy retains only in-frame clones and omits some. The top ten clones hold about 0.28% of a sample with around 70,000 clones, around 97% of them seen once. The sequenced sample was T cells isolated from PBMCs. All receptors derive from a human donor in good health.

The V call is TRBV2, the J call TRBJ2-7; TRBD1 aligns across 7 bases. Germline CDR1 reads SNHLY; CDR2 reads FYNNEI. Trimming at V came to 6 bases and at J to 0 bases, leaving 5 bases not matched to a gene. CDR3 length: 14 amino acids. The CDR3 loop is CASRGTVSSYEQYF. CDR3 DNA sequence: TGTGCCAGCAGGGGGACAGTCAGCTCCTACGAGCAGTACTTC.

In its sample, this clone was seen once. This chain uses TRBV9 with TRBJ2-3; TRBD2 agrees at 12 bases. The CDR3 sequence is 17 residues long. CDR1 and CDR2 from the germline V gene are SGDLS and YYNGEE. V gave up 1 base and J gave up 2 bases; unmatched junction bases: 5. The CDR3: CASSVLGLAGPTDTQYF. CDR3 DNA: TGTGCCAGCAGCGTACTAGGACTAGCGGGACCCACAGATACGCAGTATTTT.

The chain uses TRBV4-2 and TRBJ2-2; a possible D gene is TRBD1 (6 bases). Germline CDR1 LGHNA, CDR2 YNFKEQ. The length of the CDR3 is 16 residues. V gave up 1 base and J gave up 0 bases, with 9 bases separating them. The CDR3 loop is CASSQVGDTNTGELFF. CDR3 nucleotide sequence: TGTGCCAGCAGCCAAGTAGGGGACACGAACACCGGGGAGCTGTTTTTT.

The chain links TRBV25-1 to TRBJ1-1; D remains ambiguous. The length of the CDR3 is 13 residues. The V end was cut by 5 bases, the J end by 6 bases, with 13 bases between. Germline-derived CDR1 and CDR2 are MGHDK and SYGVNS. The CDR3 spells CASSPSALAEAFF. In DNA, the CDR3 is TGTGCCAGCAGTCCCTCGGCCCTAGCTGAAGCTTTCTTT.

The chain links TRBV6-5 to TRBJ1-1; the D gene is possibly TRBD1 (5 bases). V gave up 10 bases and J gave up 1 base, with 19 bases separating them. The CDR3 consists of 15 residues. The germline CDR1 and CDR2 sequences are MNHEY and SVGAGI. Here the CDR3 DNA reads TGTGCCACCAAACCCCCATGGGGCGCGAACACTGAAGCTTTCTTT. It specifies CATKPPWGANTEAFF.

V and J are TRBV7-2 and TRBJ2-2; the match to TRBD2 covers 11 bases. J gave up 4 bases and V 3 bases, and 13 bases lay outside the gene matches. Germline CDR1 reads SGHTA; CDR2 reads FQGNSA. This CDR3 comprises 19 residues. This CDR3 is CASSFTTPGLAVITGELFF. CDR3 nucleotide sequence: TGTGCCAGCAGCTTCACGACTCCGGGACTAGCGGTTATCACCGGGGAGCTGTTTTTT. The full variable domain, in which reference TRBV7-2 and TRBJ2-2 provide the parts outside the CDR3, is GAGVSQSPSNKVTEKGKDVELRCDPISGHTALYWYRQSLGQGLEFLIYFQGNSAPDKSGLPSDRFSAERTGGSVSTLTIQRTQQEDSAVYLCASSFTTPGLAVITGELFFGEGSRLTVL.

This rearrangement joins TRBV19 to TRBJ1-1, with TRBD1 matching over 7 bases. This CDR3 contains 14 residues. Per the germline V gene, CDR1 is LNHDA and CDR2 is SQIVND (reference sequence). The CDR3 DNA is TGTGCATCGACAGGGCCCTTCATGAACACTGAAGCTTTCTTT. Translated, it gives CASTGPFMNTEAFF.

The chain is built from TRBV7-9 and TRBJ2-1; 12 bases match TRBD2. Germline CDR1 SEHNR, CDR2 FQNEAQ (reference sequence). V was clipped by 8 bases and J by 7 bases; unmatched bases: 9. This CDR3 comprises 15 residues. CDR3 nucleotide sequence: TGTGCCAGCGTACCCCTAGCGGGAGGGCCAAATGAGCAGTTCTTC. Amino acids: CASVPLAGGPNEQFF.

CDR3 nucleotides: TGTGCCAGCAGCTTGGTGTCCGTCGTCCACGAGCAGTACTTC. It codes for CASSLVSVVHEQYF. The rearrangement uses TRBV5-6 and TRBJ2-7; D is unresolved. The V end was cut by 0 bases, the J end by 5 bases, with 12 bases between. Germline loops: CDR1 SGHDT, CDR2 YYEEEE. The CDR3 covers 14 residues.

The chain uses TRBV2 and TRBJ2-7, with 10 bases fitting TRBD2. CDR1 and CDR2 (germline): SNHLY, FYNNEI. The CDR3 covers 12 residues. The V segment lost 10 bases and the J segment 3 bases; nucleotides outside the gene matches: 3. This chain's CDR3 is CANLAGDYEQYF. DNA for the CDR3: TGTGCCAACCTAGCGGGAGACTACGAGCAGTACTTC.